This section outlines one T cell receptor (beta chain) sequence together with its context. Its antigen is not identified. This record belongs to a study of radiation and T cells in renal cell carcinoma. Whole-study results and caveats: Top tumor clonotypes rose in blood 2 weeks post-radiation, then contracted.

Repertoires were generated with immunoSEQ multiplex PCR, while TCRdb's copy carries only in-frame clones and drops some. This repertoire shows roughly 130,000 clones, roughly 91% found once; its top ten account for 5% to 6%. The time point here: blood 2 weeks post-SBRT. Specified treatment: 15 Gy SBRT to primary tumor, nephrectomy 4 weeks later. The germline V gene has CDR1 MNHNS and CDR2 SASEGT. CDR3 size: 14 residues. Trimming shortened V by 7 bases and J by 3 bases, and 16 bases separated the two germline ends. The sequenced sample was blood, obtained from a patient whose treatment included radiotherapy and nephrectomy. This receptor was taken from a woman between 65 and 79 years old with renal cell carcinoma. The rearrangement joins TRBV6-1 to TRBJ2-7; D is tentatively TRBD1 or TRBD2 (5 bases each). The CDR3 DNA sequence: TGTGCCAGCACTCCACCGGGACCCGGCTACGAGCAGTACTTC. This gives the protein CASTPPGPGYEQYF.